This is a list of T cell receptor beta chains from one sample in a study of post-analysis software for immune sequencing data. Each CDR3 protein is one row after TCRdb ran MiXCR on the PCR reads. This sample has about 430,000 distinct CDR3 sequences, with approximately 38% found just once. The sequenced material came from blood. The source is a girl aged 2 to 9 with multiple sclerosis. CDR3s include the opening cysteine and the closing phenylalanine or tryptophan. A D gene is named only where the DNA matches it firmly. Rows may omit the clone size; those that give it use once, few, many or a size class.

J	size	D	V	DNA	CDR3
TRBJ2-5	few	TRBD2	TRBV29-1	TGCAGCGTTAGCGGGGGGCAAGAGACCCAGTACTTC	CSVSGGQETQYF
TRBJ1-1	-	TRBD1	TRBV20-1	TGCAGTGCTAAAGAGACAGGGGACACTGAAGCTTTCTTT	CSAKETGDTEAFF
TRBJ2-7	many	-	TRBV9	TGTGCCAGCAGCGTAGGGGGAGGCCCCTACGAGCAGTACTTC	CASSVGGGPYEQYF
TRBJ2-1	-	TRBD2	TRBV5-1	TGCGCCAGCACGCAACTAGCGGGAGCTCGGGATGAGCAGTTCTTC	CASTQLAGARDEQFF
TRBJ2-1	-	-	TRBV25-1	TGTGCCAGCAGTGAGGCTACTGGGGCCTACAATGAGCAGTTCTTC	CASSEATGAYNEQFF
TRBJ2-3	-	TRBD2	TRBV19	TGTGCCAGTAGATCTAGCGGGACGACAGATACGCAGTATTTT	CASRSSGTTDTQYF
TRBJ2-1	-	-	TRBV4-1	TGCGCCAGCAGCCACTACCCAACGAACTCCTACAATGAGCAGTTCTTC	CASSHYPTNSYNEQFF
TRBJ2-7	-	TRBD2	TRBV29-1	TGCAGCGTTGAAGGGGGATCTAGCGGCTCCTACGAGCAGTACTTC	CSVEGGSSGSYEQYF
TRBJ2-3	few	TRBD1	TRBV13	TGTGCCAGCAGCTTAGGCCGGGACAGGGAGGTTTCGGATACGCAGTATTTT	CASSLGRDREVSDTQYF
TRBJ2-6	few	-	TRBV4-3	TGCGCCAGCAGCCAAGATTCTCGCGGGGCCAACGTCCTGACTTTC	CASSQDSRGANVLTF
TRBJ1-1	-	-	TRBV29-1	TGCAGCGCATTCGGGGTCACTGAAGCTTTCTTT	CSAFGVTEAFF
TRBJ2-1	-	TRBD2	TRBV6-2/TRBV6-3	TGTGCCAGCAGCCTCTCTCCGAGACTAGCGGGAACCTACAATGAGCAGTTCTTC	CASSLSPRLAGTYNEQFF
TRBJ2-3	-	-	TRBV9	TGTGCCAGCAGCGTACCGGGGGCAGATACGCAGTATTTT	CASSVPGADTQYF
TRBJ1-5	-	-	TRBV28	TGTGCCAGCAGTTTTCTCCAATCGGGTAATCAGCCCCAGCATTTT	CASSFLQSGNQPQHF
TRBJ2-3	-	-	TRBV6-5	TGTGCCAGCAGACTAAAACCAGAGGATACGCAGTATTTT	CASRLKPEDTQYF
TRBJ2-2	-	-	TRBV6-2/TRBV6-3	TGTGCCAGCAGTCGTACCGGGGGACTCATGAACACCGGGGAGCTGTTTTTT	CASSRTGGLMNTGELFF
TRBJ1-4	-	-	TRBV28	TGTGCCAGCGCGAATCCGATTGAGGGTAATGAAAAACTGTTTTTT	CASANPIEGNEKLFF
TRBJ2-7	few	-	TRBV11-1	TGTGCCAGCAGCCTCCGGACGGATGTCAGCTCCTACGAGCAGTACTTC	CASSLRTDVSSYEQYF
TRBJ1-2	-	TRBD1	TRBV5-1	TGCGCCAGCAGCCGACAGGGCCCGACATACTATGGCTACACCTTC	CASSRQGPTYYGYTF
TRBJ2-7	-	TRBD2	TRBV7-8	TGTGCCAGCAGCTTCCCCCACCCGGGACTAGCGGGAGGGCCCCTTCCCTACGAGCAGTACTTC	CASSFPHPGLAGGPLPYEQYF
TRBJ1-6	-	-	TRBV4-1	TGCGCCAGCAGCCAAGGGTCCGCCAGGGGCCCCAATTCACCCCTCCACTTT	CASSQGSARGPNSPLHF
TRBJ2-3	-	-	TRBV7-3	TGTGCCAGCAGCTTAAGTGGGGGGGCTGCAGATACGCAGTATTTT	CASSLSGGAADTQYF
TRBJ2-1	-	TRBD2	TRBV19	TGTGCCAGTAGTAGAGAACGACTAGCGGCTTACAATGAGCAGTTCTTC	CASSRERLAAYNEQFF
TRBJ2-4	many	TRBD1	TRBV7-2	TGTGCCAGCAGCCCTCGGACAGGGCTAGCCAAAAACATTCAGTACTTC	CASSPRTGLAKNIQYF
TRBJ2-7	-	-	TRBV6-6	TGTGCCAGCAGTTACGATGGACAGCCCTACGAGCAGTACTTC	CASSYDGQPYEQYF
TRBJ2-7	-	-	TRBV2	TGTGCCAGCAGTGTCGAGGGTTCCCTCGGCGAGCAGTACTTC	CASSVEGSLGEQYF
TRBJ2-3	-	TRBD1	TRBV29-1	TGCAGCGCGAACCTGAACAGGGGGAGCACAGATACGCAGTATTTT	CSANLNRGSTDTQYF
TRBJ2-6	-	-	TRBV10-3	TGTGCCATCCCCAGGGCGTCGGGGGCCAACGTCCTGACTTTC	CAIPRASGANVLTF
TRBJ1-2	-	TRBD1	TRBV7-9	TGTGCCAGCAGCTCGCTAGACAGGGGATCTGGCTACACCTTC	CASSSLDRGSGYTF
TRBJ2-1	-	-	TRBV27	TGTGCCAGCAGTTTTCAGGGGGGATGGGGTATAAATGAGCAGTTCTTC	CASSFQGGWGINEQFF
TRBJ2-7	many	-	TRBV6-5	TGTGCCAGCAGTCACTACCGGGACGGCTACGAGCAGTACTTC	CASSHYRDGYEQYF
TRBJ2-7	few	-	TRBV27	TGTGCCAGCAGTTCCCGGACACCCCCCTACGAGCAGTACTTC	CASSSRTPPYEQYF
TRBJ1-2	-	-	TRBV27	TGTGCCAGCAGTTTTCAACGGAGTTCCTCTAGCTACACCTTC	CASSFQRSSSSYTF
TRBJ2-3	few	TRBD2	TRBV12-3/TRBV12-4	TGTGCCAGCGGACCGGGACTAGCGGGTGATACGCAGTATTTT	CASGPGLAGDTQYF
TRBJ2-6	few	-	TRBV5-1	TGCGCCAGCAGCTTGAAAACCAATGGACGGTTCTCTGGGGCCAACGTCCTGACTTTC	CASSLKTNGRFSGANVLTF
TRBJ2-3	-	-	TRBV4-3	TGCGCCAGCAGCCAAGATCGCCGGTGGGGGTTGACAGATACGCAGTATTTT	CASSQDRRWGLTDTQYF
TRBJ2-5	-	TRBD2	TRBV10-2	TGCGCCAGCAGTGGGACTAGCCCTATCCAAGAGACCCAGTACTTC	CASSGTSPIQETQYF